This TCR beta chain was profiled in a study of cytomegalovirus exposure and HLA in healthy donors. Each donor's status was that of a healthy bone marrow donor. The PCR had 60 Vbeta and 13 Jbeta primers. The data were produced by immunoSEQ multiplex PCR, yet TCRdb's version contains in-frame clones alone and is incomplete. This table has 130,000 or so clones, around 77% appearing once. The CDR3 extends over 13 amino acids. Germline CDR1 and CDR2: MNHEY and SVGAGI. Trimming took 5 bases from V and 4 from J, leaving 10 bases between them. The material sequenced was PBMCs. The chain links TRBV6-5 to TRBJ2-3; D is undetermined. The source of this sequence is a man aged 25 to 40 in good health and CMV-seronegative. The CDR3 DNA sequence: TGTGCCAGCAGTACTCTAGGCTCAGATACGCAGTATTTT. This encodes CASSTLGSDTQYF.